The clone carrying this TCR beta chain showed up just a few times. Random hexamers primed reverse transcription of about 0.45 to 1 ug RNA. In TCRdb, the immunoSEQ multiplex PCR reads were re-called with MiXCR into one record per CDR3 protein. In the table there are 250,000 to 300,000 distinct CDR3 sequences, roughly 85% of which are singletons. V gave up 3 bases and J gave up 2 bases; unmatched junction bases: 6. Germline V gene sequence: CDR1 LGHNA, CDR2 YNFKEQ. There are 16 residues in the CDR3. This specimen comes from a study of CD8 T cells in Susac syndrome. The gene calls are TRBV4-2 and TRBJ2-7, with 11 bases aligning to TRBD2. Material: CD8+ T cells from PBMCs. The clonotype comes from a human donor with multiple sclerosis. CDR3 DNA: TGTGCCAGCAGCCAGGAACGTAGCGGGAGGGCCTACGAGCAGTACTTC. Protein sequence: CASSQERSGRAYEQYF.